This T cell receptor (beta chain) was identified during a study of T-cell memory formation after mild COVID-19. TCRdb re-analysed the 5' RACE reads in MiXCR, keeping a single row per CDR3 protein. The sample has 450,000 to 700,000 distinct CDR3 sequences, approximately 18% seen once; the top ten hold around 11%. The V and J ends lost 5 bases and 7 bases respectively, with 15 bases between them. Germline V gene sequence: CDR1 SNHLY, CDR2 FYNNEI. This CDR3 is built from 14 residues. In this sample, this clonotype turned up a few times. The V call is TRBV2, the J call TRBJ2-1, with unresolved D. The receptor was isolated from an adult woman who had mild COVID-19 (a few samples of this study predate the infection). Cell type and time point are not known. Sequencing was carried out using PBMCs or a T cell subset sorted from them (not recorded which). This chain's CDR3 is CASSTTSSVNEQFF. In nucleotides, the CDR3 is TGTGCCAGCAGTACCACAAGCAGTGTAAATGAGCAGTTCTTC. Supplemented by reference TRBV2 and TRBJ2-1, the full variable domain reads EPEVTQTPSHQVTQMGQEVILRCVPISNHLYFYWYRQILGQKVEFLVSFYNNEISEKSEIFDDQFSVERPDGSNFTLKIRSTKLEDSAMYFCASSTTSSVNEQFFGPGTRLTVL.